The clone carrying this T cell receptor (beta chain) showed up just a few times. Its specificity is not known. This record belongs to a study of post-analysis software for immune sequencing data. Study results and limitations: Compared with controls, patients showed significantly lower normalized Chao1 diversity. Patients used several TRBV segments, including TRBV5-6, TRBV5-1 and TRBV20-1, more often than controls.

Unique molecular identifiers featured in each of the TCR beta cDNA libraries. Input populations of about 0.85 to 11 million T cells gave rise to around 480,000 cDNA molecules. TCRdb re-called the PCR reads with MiXCR, one entry per CDR3 protein. This table has 740,000 or so distinct CDR3 sequences, about 57% appearing once. Germline CDR1 and CDR2: SQVTM and ANQGSEA. The CDR3 has 15 residues. V lost 3 bases and J 0 bases, leaving 15 bases between the germline ends. The chain recombines TRBV29-1 with TRBJ2-7, with D possibly matching TRBD2 (6 bases). Sequenced: blood. This clonotype originated in a girl aged 5-17 years with multiple sclerosis. CDR3 coding DNA: TGCAGCGTTGATGGTACGGGAGCCTCCTCCTACGAGCAGTACTTC. It yields the protein CSVDGTGASSYEQYF.